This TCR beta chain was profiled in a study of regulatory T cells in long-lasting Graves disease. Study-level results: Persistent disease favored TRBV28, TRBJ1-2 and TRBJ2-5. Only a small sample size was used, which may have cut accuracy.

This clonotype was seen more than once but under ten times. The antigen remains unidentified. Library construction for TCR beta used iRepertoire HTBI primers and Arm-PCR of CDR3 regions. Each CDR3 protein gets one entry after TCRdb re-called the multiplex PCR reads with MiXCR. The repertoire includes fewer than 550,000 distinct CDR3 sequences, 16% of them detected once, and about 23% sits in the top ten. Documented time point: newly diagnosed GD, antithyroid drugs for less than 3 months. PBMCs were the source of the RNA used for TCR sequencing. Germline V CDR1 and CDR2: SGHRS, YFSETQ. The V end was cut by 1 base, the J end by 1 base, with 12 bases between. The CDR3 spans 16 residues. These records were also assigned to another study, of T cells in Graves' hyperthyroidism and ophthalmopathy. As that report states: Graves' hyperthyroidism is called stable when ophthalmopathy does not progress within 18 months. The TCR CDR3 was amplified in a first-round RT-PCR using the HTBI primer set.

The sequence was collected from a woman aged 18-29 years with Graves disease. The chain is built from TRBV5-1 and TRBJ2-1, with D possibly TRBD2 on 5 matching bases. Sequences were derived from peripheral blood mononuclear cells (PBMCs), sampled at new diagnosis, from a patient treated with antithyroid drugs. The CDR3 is CASSLTSGGSYNEQFF. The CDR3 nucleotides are TGCGCCAGCAGCTTGACCAGCGGAGGATCCTACAATGAGCAGTTCTTC.